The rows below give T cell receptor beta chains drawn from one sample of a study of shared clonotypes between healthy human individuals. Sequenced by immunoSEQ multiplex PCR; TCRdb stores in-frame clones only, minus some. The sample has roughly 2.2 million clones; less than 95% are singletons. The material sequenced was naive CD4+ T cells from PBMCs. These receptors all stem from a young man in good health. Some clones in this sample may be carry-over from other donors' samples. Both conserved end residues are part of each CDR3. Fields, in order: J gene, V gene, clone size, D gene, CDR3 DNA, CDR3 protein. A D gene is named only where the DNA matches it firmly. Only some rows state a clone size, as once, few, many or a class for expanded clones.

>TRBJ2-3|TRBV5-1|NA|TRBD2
TGCGCCAGCACCAGCGGCGGGGGAGGGGTCAAAGATACGCAGTATTTT
CASTSGGGGVKDTQYF
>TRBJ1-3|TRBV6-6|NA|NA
TGTGCCAGCAGTCCCCAACGCGAGGGAAACACCATATATTTT
CASSPQREGNTIYF
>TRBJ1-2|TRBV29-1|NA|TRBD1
TGCAGCGTTGTAATAGGGACAGGGGTCTTAGCTAACTATGGCTACACCTTC
CSVVIGTGVLANYGYTF
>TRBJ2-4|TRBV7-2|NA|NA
TGTGCCAGCAGCGTTCTACAAGCAAACATTCAGTACTTC
CASSVLQANIQYF
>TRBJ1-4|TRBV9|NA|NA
TGTGCCAGCAGCGTAGATGGGTCAACTAATGAAAAACTGTTTTTT
CASSVDGSTNEKLFF
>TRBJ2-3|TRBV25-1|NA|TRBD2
TGTGCCAGCAGTGAAGGACTAGGTACTAGCACAGATACGCAGTATTTT
CASSEGLGTSTDTQYF
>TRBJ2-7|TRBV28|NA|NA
TGTGCCAGCAGGTCCGGGACGGTCACCTACGAGCAGTACTTC
CASRSGTVTYEQYF
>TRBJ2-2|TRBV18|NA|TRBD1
TGTGCCAGCTCACCCGGACAGGGCGGCACCGGGGAGCTGTTTTTT
CASSPGQGGTGELFF
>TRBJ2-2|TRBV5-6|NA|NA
TGTGCCAGCAGCTTAGGGGAAGGGGTCACCGGGGAGCTGTTTTTT
CASSLGEGVTGELFF
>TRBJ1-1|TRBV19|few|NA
TGTGCCAGTAGTACAGGAATGAACACTGAAGCTTTCTTT
CASSTGMNTEAFF
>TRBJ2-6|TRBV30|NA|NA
TGTGCCTGGAAAAACTCTGGGGCCAACGTCCTGACTTTC
CAWKNSGANVLTF
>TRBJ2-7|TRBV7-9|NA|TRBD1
TGTGCCAGCAGCCTAGGACAGGCCTCCTACGAGCAGTACTTC
CASSLGQASYEQYF
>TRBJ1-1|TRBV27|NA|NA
TGTGCCAGCAGTTTATCCGGGGGGGGAATTCCCACTGAAGCTTTCTTT
CASSLSGGGIPTEAFF
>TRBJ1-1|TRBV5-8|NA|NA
TGTGCCAGCAGCGTACAGGTTTACGGATCGAACACTGAAGCTTTCTTT
CASSVQVYGSNTEAFF
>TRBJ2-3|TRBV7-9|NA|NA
TGTGCCAGCAGCCGGGCGGCAGATACGCAGTATTTT
CASSRAADTQYF
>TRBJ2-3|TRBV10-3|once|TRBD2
TGTGCCATCAGTGGAGCGGGAGACACAGATACGCAGTATTTT
CAISGAGDTDTQYF
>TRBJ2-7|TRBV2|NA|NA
TGTGCCAGCAGTGCCTTATCCTACGAGCAGTACTTC
CASSALSYEQYF
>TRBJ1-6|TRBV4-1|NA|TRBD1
TGCGCCAGCAGTCCCCTCCCGGGACAGGATTCACCCCTCCACTTT
CASSPLPGQDSPLHF
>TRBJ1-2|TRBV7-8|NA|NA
TGTGCCAGCAGCTTACCACAAGACTATGGCTACACCTTC
CASSLPQDYGYTF
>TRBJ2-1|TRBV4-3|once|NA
TGCGCCAGCAGCCGGCTCACCGGGACTTACTCCTACAATGAGCAGTTCTTC
CASSRLTGTYSYNEQFF
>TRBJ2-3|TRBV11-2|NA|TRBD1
TGTGCCAGCAGCTTAATGGGACAGTATACAGATACGCAGTATTTT
CASSLMGQYTDTQYF
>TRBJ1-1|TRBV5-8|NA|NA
TGTGCCAGACAGGGTGGGGGCACTGAAGCTTTCTTT
CARQGGGTEAFF
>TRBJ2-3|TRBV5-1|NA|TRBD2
TGCGCCAGCAGCTCCGGGCGGACTAGCGGGAGGGCCAGGGGCACAGATACGCAGTATTTT
CASSSGRTSGRARGTDTQYF
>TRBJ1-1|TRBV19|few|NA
TGTGCCAGTAGTAGGCAGTTGAACACTGAAGCTTTCTTT
CASSRQLNTEAFF
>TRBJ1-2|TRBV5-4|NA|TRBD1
TGTGCCAGCAGCTCGGGACAACAGGGGGCCCGAGGCTACACCTTC
CASSSGQQGARGYTF
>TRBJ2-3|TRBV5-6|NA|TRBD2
TGTGCCAGCAGCTTGAGGACTAGCGGGATCTCGCAGTATTTT
CASSLRTSGISQYF
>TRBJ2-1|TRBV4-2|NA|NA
TGTGCCAGCAGCCCCCCTCGGGTTGGAGGCCGCAATGAGCAGTTCTTC
CASSPPRVGGRNEQFF
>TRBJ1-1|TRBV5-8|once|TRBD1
TGTGCCAGCAGCCCCTGGGACAGGGGAGATTCCAACACTGAAGCTTTCTTT
CASSPWDRGDSNTEAFF
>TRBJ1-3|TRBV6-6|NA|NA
TGTGCCAGCAGAGAGCATACCTCTGGAAACACCATATATTTT
CASREHTSGNTIYF
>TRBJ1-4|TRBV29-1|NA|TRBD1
TGCAGCGTTGGGAGGGGGCCGGGACAGGGACATGAAAAACTGTTTTTT
CSVGRGPGQGHEKLFF
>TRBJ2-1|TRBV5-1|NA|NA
TGCGCCAGCGGTTCGGGCTACAATGAGCAGTTCTTC
CASGSGYNEQFF
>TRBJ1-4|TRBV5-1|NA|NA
TGCGCCAGCAGCTTGGACCCGTCGGAAAAACTGTTTTTT
CASSLDPSEKLFF
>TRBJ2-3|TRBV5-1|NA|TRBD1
TGCGCCAGCAGCTTCGGGACAGGGACCCCAGATACGCAGTATTTT
CASSFGTGTPDTQYF
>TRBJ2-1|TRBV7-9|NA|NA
TGTGCCAGCAGGCCATCCGGGACAACAAGCTACAATGAGCAGTTCTTC
CASRPSGTTSYNEQFF
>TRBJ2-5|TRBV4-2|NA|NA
TGTGCCAGCAGCCAGTGGGGGGAGACCCAGTACTTC
CASSQWGETQYF
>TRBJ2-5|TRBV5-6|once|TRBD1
TGTGCCAGCAATCCTCGGCAGGGGGCGGGTGAGACCCAGTACTTC
CASNPRQGAGETQYF
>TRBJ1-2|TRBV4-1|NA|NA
TGCGCCAGCAGCCAAGATTCACCGGGTTACTATGGCTACACCTTC
CASSQDSPGYYGYTF
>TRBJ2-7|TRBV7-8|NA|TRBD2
TGTGCCAGCAGCTTAGTAGCGGGACTAGCGGGCTTCTACGAGCAGTACTTC
CASSLVAGLAGFYEQYF
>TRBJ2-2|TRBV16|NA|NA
TGTGCCAGCAGCCAAAGAGGGACCAACACCGGGGAGCTGTTTTTT
CASSQRGTNTGELFF
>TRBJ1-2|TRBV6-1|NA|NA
TGTGCCAGCAGTGAATCGGTGAGGGGAGGCTATGGCTACACCTTC
CASSESVRGGYGYTF
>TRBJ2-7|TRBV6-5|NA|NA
TGTGCCAGCAGTTACTCCGCAGGGAGCGAGCAGTACTTC
CASSYSAGSEQYF
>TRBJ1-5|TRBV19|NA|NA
TGTGCCAGTAGCGGGGCCGTAAATGGTAGGCTAATCCAGCCCCAGCATTTT
CASSGAVNGRLIQPQHF
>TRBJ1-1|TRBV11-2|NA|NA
TGTGCCAGCAGCCGATTCCCCACTGAAGCTTTCTTT
CASSRFPTEAFF
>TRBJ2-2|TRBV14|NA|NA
TGTGCCAGCAGCCAATCCAGGGTTCGCGGCACCGGGGAGCTGTTTTTT
CASSQSRVRGTGELFF
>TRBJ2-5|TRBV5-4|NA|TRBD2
TGTGCCAGCAGCGGCGGGGGTCAAGAGACCCAGTACTTC
CASSGGGQETQYF
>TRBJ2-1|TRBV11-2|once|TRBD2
TGTGCCAGCAGCTTGGGTTTTAGCGGGAGTTACAATGAGCAGTTCTTC
CASSLGFSGSYNEQFF
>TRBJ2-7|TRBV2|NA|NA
TGTGCCAGCAGAGAGACGCAGGGCAACTCCTACGAGCAGTACTTC
CASRETQGNSYEQYF
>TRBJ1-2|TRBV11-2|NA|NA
TGTGCCAGCAGCTTACCCGGGGTTTATGGCTACACCTTC
CASSLPGVYGYTF
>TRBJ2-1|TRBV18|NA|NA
TGTGCCAGCTCCCCCGGACCGTCAGACAATGAGCAGTTCTTC
CASSPGPSDNEQFF
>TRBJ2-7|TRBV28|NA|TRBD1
TGTGCCAGCACCTCAGGGGGACAGGGTATTTTGAACGAGCAGTACTTC
CASTSGGQGILNEQYF
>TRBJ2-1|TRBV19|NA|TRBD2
TGTGCCAGTAGTATAAAGGGCAGCGGGAGCTCCTACAATGAGCAGTTCTTC
CASSIKGSGSSYNEQFF
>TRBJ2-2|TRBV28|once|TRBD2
TGTGCCAGCAGTTTGGCCGGGACTAAACGCACCGGGGAGCTGTTTTTT
CASSLAGTKRTGELFF
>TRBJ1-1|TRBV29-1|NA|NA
TGCAGCGTTGAAGGGTTAAGGGGCACTGAAGCTTTCTTT
CSVEGLRGTEAFF
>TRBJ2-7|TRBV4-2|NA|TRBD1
TGTGCCAGCAGCCAAGTCAGAGGGGGCATCTACGAGCAGTACTTC
CASSQVRGGIYEQYF
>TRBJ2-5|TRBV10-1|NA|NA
TGCGCCAGCAGCGGCGGGACCCAGTACTTC
CASSGGTQYF